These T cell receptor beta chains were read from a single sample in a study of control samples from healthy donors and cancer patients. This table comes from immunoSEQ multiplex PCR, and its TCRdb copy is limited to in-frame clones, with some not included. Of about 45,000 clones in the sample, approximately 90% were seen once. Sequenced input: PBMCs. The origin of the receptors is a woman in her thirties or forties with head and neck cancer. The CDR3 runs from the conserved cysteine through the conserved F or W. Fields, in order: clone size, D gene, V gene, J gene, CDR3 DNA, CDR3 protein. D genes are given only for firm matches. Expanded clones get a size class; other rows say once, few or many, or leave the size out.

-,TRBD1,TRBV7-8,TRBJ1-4,TGTGCCAGCAGCTCCCTACGCAATACAGGGGGCTTGAACTCTGAAAAACTGTTTTTT,CASSSLRNTGGLNSEKLFF
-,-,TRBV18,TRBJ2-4,TGTGCCAGCTCACCCAGGGAGGCCAAAAACATTCAGTACTTC,CASSPREAKNIQYF
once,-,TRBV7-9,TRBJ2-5,TGTGCCAGCAGCTTAGCGCCGGGGGACCCTCAAGAGACCCAGTACTTC,CASSLAPGDPQETQYF
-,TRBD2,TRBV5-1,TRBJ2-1,TGCGCCAGCAGCTTGGGTACTAGCGGTTACAATGAGCAGTTCTTC,CASSLGTSGYNEQFF
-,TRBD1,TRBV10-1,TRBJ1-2,TGCGCCAGCATTTACCGGGACAGGACTTCTTTTCGGGCCTATGGCTACACCTTC,CASIYRDRTSFRAYGYTF
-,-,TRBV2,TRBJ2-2,TGTGCCAGCAGTCGGGAGACCTCCAGAACCGGGGAGCTGTTTTTT,CASSRETSRTGELFF
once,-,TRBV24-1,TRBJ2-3,TGTGCCACCAGTGATTTGTTGGCGCGGAATACGCAGTATTTT,CATSDLLARNTQYF
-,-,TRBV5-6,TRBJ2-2,TGTGCCAGCAGCCGTAACACCGGGGAGCTGTTTTTT,CASSRNTGELFF
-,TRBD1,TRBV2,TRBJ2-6,TGTGCCAGCACCTCACCGACAGGGTCTTACTCTGGGGCCAACGTCCTGACTTTC,CASTSPTGSYSGANVLTF
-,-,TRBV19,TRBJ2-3,TGTGCCACCCAAAAGGGGGATCCCACAGATACGCAGTATTTT,CATQKGDPTDTQYF
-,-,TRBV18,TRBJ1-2,TGTGCCAGCTCACGTACACCGACAGAACCCTATGGCTACACCTTC,CASSRTPTEPYGYTF
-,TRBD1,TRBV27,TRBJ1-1,TGTGCCAGCAACACCCTACAGGGGTGGACTGAAGCTTTCTTT,CASNTLQGWTEAFF
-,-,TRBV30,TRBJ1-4,TGTGCCTGGGGCGCGAGGGATGAAAAACTGTTTTTT,CAWGARDEKLFF
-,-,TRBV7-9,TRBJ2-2,TGTGCCAGCAGCCCCCGCAGCTACACCGGGGAGCTGTTTTTT,CASSPRSYTGELFF
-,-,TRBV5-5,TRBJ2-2,TGTGCCAGCAGCTTCACTAGTGCAGGGACCGGGGAGCTGTTTTTT,CASSFTSAGTGELFF
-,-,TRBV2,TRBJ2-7,TGTGCCAGCAAGCTGGACAAGCGGTACGAGCAGTACTTC,CASKLDKRYEQYF
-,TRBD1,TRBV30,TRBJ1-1,TGTGCCTGGAGTGTACACAGGGGGGGCATGAACACTGAAGCTTTCTTT,CAWSVHRGGMNTEAFF
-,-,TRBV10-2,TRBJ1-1,TGCGCCAGCAGTGAGGCAGGGGACACTGAAGCTTTCTTT,CASSEAGDTEAFF
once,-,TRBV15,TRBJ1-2,TGTGCCACCAGCAGGGATTGGACATCAGGTGGCTACACCTTC,CATSRDWTSGGYTF
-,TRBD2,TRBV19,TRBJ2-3,TGTGCCAGTAGCTCCGGACTAGCGGGGGGCGCCTCGGCAGATACGCAGTATTTT,CASSSGLAGGASADTQYF
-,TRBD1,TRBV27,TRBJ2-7,TGTGCCAGCAGTGCCACCGGGACAGGGGGTTTTGAGCAGTACTTC,CASSATGTGGFEQYF
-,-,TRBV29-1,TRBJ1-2,TGCAGCGTAGAGAGGGGCCCCGCTCCGTCCTATGGCTACACCTTC,CSVERGPAPSYGYTF
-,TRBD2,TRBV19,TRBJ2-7,TGTGCCAGTACTTTAAGCGGGAGGGAAATGGACGAGCAGTACTTC,CASTLSGREMDEQYF
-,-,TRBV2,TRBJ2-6,TGTGCCAGCAACAGACTGATCTCTGGGGCCAACGTCCTGACTTTC,CASNRLISGANVLTF
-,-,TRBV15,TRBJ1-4,TGTGCCACCAGCAGCGAGGGGGTTCGGAATGAAAAACTGTTTTTT,CATSSEGVRNEKLFF
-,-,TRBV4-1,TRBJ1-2,TGCGCCAGCAGCCACAGGGATAACTATGGCTACACCTTC,CASSHRDNYGYTF
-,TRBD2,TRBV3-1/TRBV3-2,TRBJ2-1,TGTGCCAGCAGCCCAGTGGTAGCGGGAGGGCCTTATGAGCAGTTCTTC,CASSPVVAGGPYEQFF
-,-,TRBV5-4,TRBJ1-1,TGTGCCAGCAGCTTGGGAGGGAGGGCTGAAGCTTTCTTT,CASSLGGRAEAFF
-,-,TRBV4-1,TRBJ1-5,TGCGCCAGCAGCCAAGACGGGGGGGACAATCAGCCCCAGCATTTT,CASSQDGGDNQPQHF
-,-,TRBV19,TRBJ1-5,TGTGCCAGTAGTAGGGGTAGCAATCAGCCCCAGCATTTT,CASSRGSNQPQHF
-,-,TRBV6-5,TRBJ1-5,TGTGCCAGCACTCCCCGGCCCTATCAGCCCCAGCATTTT,CASTPRPYQPQHF
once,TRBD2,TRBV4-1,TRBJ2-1,TGCGCCAGCAGCCGGGCCGGACTAGCGGGGTACAATGAGCAGTTCTTC,CASSRAGLAGYNEQFF
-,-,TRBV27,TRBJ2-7,TGTGCCAGCAGTTATATCAGCGGGTCCTACGAGCAGTACTTC,CASSYISGSYEQYF
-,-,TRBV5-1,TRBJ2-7,TGCGCCAGCAGCTTGGTACAGAACGAGCAGTACTTC,CASSLVQNEQYF
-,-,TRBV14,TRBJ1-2,TGTGCCAGCAGCCAGGGACTCCCAAACTATGGCTACACCTTC,CASSQGLPNYGYTF
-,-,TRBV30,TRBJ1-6,TGTGCCTGGAGTGTAACGCGTACGAGCTCCTATAATTCACCCCTCCACTTT,CAWSVTRTSSYNSPLHF
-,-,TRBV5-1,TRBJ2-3,TGCGCCAGCAGTGAAGGCTGGGATACGCAGTATTTT,CASSEGWDTQYF
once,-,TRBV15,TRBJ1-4,TGTGCCACCAGCGGCAGAGAGCGGGGATGGGCTGAAAAACTGTTTTTT,CATSGRERGWAEKLFF
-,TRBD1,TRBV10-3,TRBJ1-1,TGTGCCATCAACGGACAGGGCGGGCAGGCTGAAGCTTTCTTT,CAINGQGGQAEAFF
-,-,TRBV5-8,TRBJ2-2,TGTGCCAGCAGCCTCCGAGGTGGCCGGGAGCTGTTTTTT,CASSLRGGRELFF
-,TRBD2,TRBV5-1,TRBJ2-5,TGCGCCAGCGGGACTAGCGGGATCCTACAAGAGACCCAGTACTTC,CASGTSGILQETQYF
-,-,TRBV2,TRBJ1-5,TGTGCCAGCAGTGAACTAGGGCGGGGGTATAGCAATCAGCCCCAGCATTTT,CASSELGRGYSNQPQHF
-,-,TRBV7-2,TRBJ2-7,TGTGCCAGCAGCTTTTCCGGAACCTACGAGCAGTACTTC,CASSFSGTYEQYF
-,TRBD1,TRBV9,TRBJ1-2,TGTGCCAGCAGCGTTGGGGACAGCTATGGCTACACCTTC,CASSVGDSYGYTF
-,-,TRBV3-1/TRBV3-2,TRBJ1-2,TGTGCCAGCAGCCAACGGGGTCGAGACTATGGCTACACCTTC,CASSQRGRDYGYTF
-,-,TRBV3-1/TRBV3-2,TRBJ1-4,TGTGCCAGCAGCCCAATAAGGGGCGGTGAAAAACTGTTTTTT,CASSPIRGGEKLFF
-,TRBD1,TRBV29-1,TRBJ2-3,TGCAGCGTCCATCGACAGGGGGCGAGTGGTACAGATACGCAGTATTTT,CSVHRQGASGTDTQYF
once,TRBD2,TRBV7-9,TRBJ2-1,TGTGCCAGCAGCATCTCAGCGGGGAACTCCTACAATGAGCAGTTCTTC,CASSISAGNSYNEQFF
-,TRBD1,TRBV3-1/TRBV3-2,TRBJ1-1,TGTGCCAGCAGCCTAGGGGGCTTGAACACTGAAGCTTTCTTT,CASSLGGLNTEAFF
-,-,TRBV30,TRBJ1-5,TGTGCCTGGAGTGTATCCACGGCGGGGGATCAGCCCCAGCATTTT,CAWSVSTAGDQPQHF
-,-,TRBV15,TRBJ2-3,TGTGCCGCTCAAATAGGGGGTCGGCCCACAGATACGCAGTATTTT,CAAQIGGRPTDTQYF
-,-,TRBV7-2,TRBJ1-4,TGTGCCAGCAGTCGAGGGAGTGGGGGGGAAAAACTGTTTTTT,CASSRGSGGEKLFF
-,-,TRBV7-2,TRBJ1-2,TGTGCCAGCAGCTTACCACGGGGTTACTATGGCTACACCTTC,CASSLPRGYYGYTF
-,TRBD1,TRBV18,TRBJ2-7,TGTGCCAGCTCGGACAGGGAGGCAGTCTACGAGCAGTACTTC,CASSDREAVYEQYF
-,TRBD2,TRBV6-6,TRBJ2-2,TGTGCCAGCAGTTTCCCCGCGAGTAGCGGGGCCGGGGAGCTGTTTTTT,CASSFPASSGAGELFF